The 25 T cell receptor beta chains given below trace back to one sample, sequenced in a study of Graves' ophthalmopathy and Graves' hyperthyroidism. The study amplified TCR beta CDR3 regions using RNA transcripts. The authors performed first-round RT-PCR with HTBI primers and then a second-round multiplex PCR. TCRdb redid the calling of the multiplex PCR reads with MiXCR, one entry per CDR3 protein. The sample lists 600,000 to 650,000 distinct CDR3 sequences; around a fifth were seen once. Material: peripheral blood. All receptors derive from a woman younger than 30 with stable Graves' hyperthyroidism. Some clones in this sample may be carry-over from other donors' samples.

This clonotype was picked up many times. This chain links TRBV4-2 with TRBJ2-7; TRBD2 aligns across 9 bases. Germline lookup yields CDR1 LGHNA and CDR2 YNFKEQ. The junction had 23 bases not matched to a gene; V was cut back by 1 base and J by 7 bases. The CDR3 has 20 residues. For the CDR3, the DNA is TGTGCCAGCAGCCAAGCGAGTAGGGCGGGAGGGCCCTCGAGGAATTGGGAGCAGTACTTC. Protein: CASSQASRAGGPSRNWEQYF.

This clonotype was seen repeatedly, ten times or more. The chain recombines TRBV10-3 with TRBJ2-7; tentative D call: TRBD1 (7 bases). The CDR3 covers 15 residues. Germline values: CDR1 ENHRY, CDR2 SYGVKD. Trimming removed 6 bases at V and 5 bases at J, with 20 bases between. The CDR3 DNA follows: TGTGCCATCAGCGAGGACCCCACAGGGGAGGACGAGCAGTACTTC. Amino acids: CAISEDPTGEDEQYF.

This clonotype was counted many times. The rearrangement links TRBV19 to TRBJ2-7, with D maybe TRBD2 (5 bases). The germline V and J ends were trimmed by 8 bases and 0 bases, with 11 bases remaining between them. Germline CDR1 and CDR2: LNHDA and SQIVND (reference sequence). The CDR3 spans 13 residues. In nucleotides, the CDR3 is TGTGCCAGTTCCGGACTTAGCTCCTACGAGCAGTACTTC. It encodes CASSGLSSYEQYF. Complete variable domain (other parts from reference TRBV19 and TRBJ2-7): DGGITQSPKYLFRKEGQNVTLSCEQNLNHDAMYWYRQDPGQGLRLIYYSQIVNDFQKGDIAEGYSVSREKKESFPLTVTSAQKNPTAFYLCASSGLSSYEQYFGPGTRLTVT.

This clonotype was seen many times. The J gene is TRBJ2-7, the V gene TRBV7-2, with 9 bases matching TRBD2. The CDR3 length is 15 residues. After removal of 5 bases from V and 4 bases from J, the junction contained 9 bases not matched to a gene. Germline V gene data show CDR1 as SGHTA and CDR2 as FQGNSA. The CDR3 coding sequence is TGTGCCAGCAGCCTCCAGCGGGGGGCCGGGTACGAGCAGTACTTC. Its protein is CASSLQRGAGYEQYF.

This clonotype was seen at least ten times. The rearrangement uses TRBV2 and TRBJ2-5; D perhaps matches TRBD2 (7 bases). The CDR3 length is 15 residues. CDR1 is SNHLY, CDR2 FYNNEI, per germline. V lost 3 bases to trimming and J lost 1 base, with 12 bases between them. In nucleotides, the CDR3 is TGTGCCAGCAGTGAGGGCGGGGGCTCCCAAGAGACCCAGTACTTC. Amino acids: CASSEGGGSQETQYF.

This clonotype was counted many times. V is TRBV18 and J is TRBJ2-7; no definite D call. Germline assignment: CDR1 KGHSH and CDR2 LQKENI. The CDR3 runs to 14 residues. The germline V and J ends were trimmed by 3 bases and 3 bases, with 12 bases remaining between them. The CDR3 sequence is CASSPIRTSYEQYF. The CDR3 coding sequence is TGTGCCAGCTCACCCATCCGTACCAGCTACGAGCAGTACTTC. The full variable domain, rest sourced from reference TRBV18 and TRBJ2-7, is NAGVMQNPRHLVRRRGQEARLRCSPMKGHSHVYWYRQLPEEGLKFMVYLQKENIIDESGMPKERFSAEFPKEGPSILRIQQVVRGDSAAYFCASSPIRTSYEQYFGPGTRLTVT.

In its sample, this clonotype was seen many times. This rearrangement joins TRBV6-2 or TRBV6-3 to TRBJ1-5; the D gene is possibly TRBD1 (5 bases). The V gene's germline CDR1 is MNHEY and CDR2 SVGEGT. CDR3 size: 15 residues. Trimming stripped 8 bases from V and 0 bases from J, with 14 bases between. The CDR3 DNA reads TGTGCCAGCGAGGACACAGAATATAGCAATCAGCCCCAGCATTTT. Residues: CASEDTEYSNQPQHF.

This clonotype was recorded many times. This chain joins TRBV6-5 and TRBJ2-7, with D maybe TRBD1 (5 bases). V shed 0 bases and J shed 3 bases, with 12 bases lying between them. The CDR3 runs 15 residues. Germline V lookup: CDR1 MNHEY, CDR2 SVGAGI. The CDR3 bases are TGTGCCAGCAGTTACTCGAAGCAGGGCGGCTACGAGCAGTACTTC. Translation gives CASSYSKQGGYEQYF.

This clonotype was detected a few times. The rearrangement joins TRBV13 to TRBJ1-2, with 8 bases matching TRBD1. Germline trimming cut 4 bases from V and 9 bases from J; bases unmatched to any gene: 7. Germline lookup yields CDR1 PRHDT and CDR2 FYEKMQ (reference sequence). The CDR3 has 13 amino acids. The CDR3: CASSSKGQGSYTF. CDR3 nucleotides: TGTGCCAGCAGCTCCAAAGGACAGGGAAGCTACACCTTC.

This clonotype was observed at least ten times. V and J are TRBV5-6 and TRBJ2-5; a weak D match, TRBD1 (6 bases). V gave up 4 bases and J gave up 5 bases, with 15 bases separating them. CDR3 length equals 14 residues. Germline assignment: CDR1 SGHDT and CDR2 YYEEEE. In nucleotides, the CDR3 is TGTGCCAGCAGCCCTGGACAGTGGGGGGAGACCCAGTACTTC. This encodes CASSPGQWGETQYF. Looking up the rest from reference TRBV5-6 and TRBJ2-5 gives the full variable domain: DAGVTQSPTHLIKTRGQQVTLRCSPKSGHDTVSWYQQALGQGPQFIFQYYEEEERQRGNFPDRFSGHQFPNYSSELNVNALLLGDSALYLCASSPGQWGETQYFGPGTRLLVL.

V usage is TRBV13 and J usage is TRBJ2-2, with D perhaps matching TRBD2 (6 bases). The ends were cut back, 5 bases at V and 2 bases at J, with 15 bases in the middle. CDR3 length: 16 amino acids. Germline CDR1 and CDR2: PRHDT and FYEKMQ (reference sequence). The CDR3 bases are TGTGCCAGCAGCCGCCGGACGGAGGGTAACACCGGGGAGCTGTTTTTT. It is translated as CASSRRTEGNTGELFF.

J is TRBJ1-6 and V is TRBV27; tentative D call: TRBD1 (5 bases). Trimming left V 3 bases short and J 6 bases short, with 12 bases between. This CDR3 contains 15 residues. Germline V lookup: CDR1 MNHEY, CDR2 SMNVEV (reference sequence). The CDR3 loop is CASSLGGGINSPLHF. As DNA, the CDR3 is TGTGCCAGCAGTTTGGGGGGGGGGATTAATTCACCCCTCCACTTT.

This clonotype was picked up many times. This rearrangement joins TRBV5-5 to TRBJ1-5; D not resolved. Per germline, CDR1 SGHKS and CDR2 YYEKEE (reference sequence). V was trimmed by 0 bases and J by 1 base, leaving 5 bases between them. CDR3 size: 14 residues. CDR3 residues: CASSLAPSNQPQHF. CDR3 sequence (DNA): TGTGCCAGCAGCTTGGCCCCCAGCAATCAGCCCCAGCATTTT.

This clonotype was observed a few times. V gene TRBV30 combines with J gene TRBJ2-5; TRBD1 aligns across 9 bases. From germline, CDR1 is GTSNPN and CDR2 SVGIG (reference sequence). V shed 0 bases, J shed 1 base, and the junction held 3 bases outside the gene matches. The CDR3 contains 15 residues. DNA of the CDR3: TGTGCCTGGAGTGTCAACAGGGGGCCCCAAGAGACCCAGTACTTC. Translating it yields CAWSVNRGPQETQYF.

The chain carries TRBV7-2 and TRBJ2-7; D is uncertain. The CDR3 runs 13 residues. Trimming removed 4 bases at V and 5 bases at J, with 12 bases between. The V gene's germline CDR1 is SGHTA and CDR2 FQGNSA. The CDR3 spells CASSSAVYHEQYF. The CDR3 region has the DNA TGTGCCAGCAGCTCCGCCGTTTACCACGAGCAGTACTTC. Filled out from reference TRBV7-2 and TRBJ2-7, the complete variable domain reads GAGVSQSPSNKVTEKGKDVELRCDPISGHTALYWYRQSLGQGLEFLIYFQGNSAPDKSGLPSDRFSAERTGGSVSTLTIQRTQQEDSAVYLCASSSAVYHEQYFGPGTRLTVT.

This clonotype came up many times. V gene TRBV27 combines with J gene TRBJ1-1; weak D call: TRBD1 (6 bases). The germline V gene encodes CDR1 MNHEY and CDR2 SMNVEV (reference sequence). V lost 5 bases and J 8 bases, leaving 18 bases between the germline ends. The CDR3 is made up of 14 amino acids. The CDR3 loop is CASSPRGLPHEAFF. CDR3 nucleotide sequence: TGTGCCAGCAGTCCCAGGGGCCTCCCGCACGAAGCTTTCTTT.

V gene TRBV12-3 or TRBV12-4 combines with J gene TRBJ1-1; D possibly corresponds to TRBD1 (6 bases). CDR3 length: 15 amino acids. V lost 2 bases to trimming and J lost 1 base, with 11 bases between them. CDR3: CASSLWGLKNTEAFF. Here the CDR3 DNA reads TGTGCCAGCAGTTTATGGGGGCTCAAGAACACTGAAGCTTTCTTT.

This clonotype was recorded a few times. For the CDR3, the DNA is TGTGCCAGCTCACCAGCTGTAGAGACCCAGTACTTC. This gives the protein CASSPAVETQYF. The chain employs TRBV18 and TRBJ2-5, with no clear D. CDR1 KGHSH and CDR2 LQKENI come from the germline V gene. This CDR3 comprises 12 residues. Trimming removed 2 bases from V and 4 bases from J, with 5 bases in between.

The genes are TRBV30 and TRBJ2-2, with D unclear. The CDR3 consists of 15 residues. From germline, CDR1 is GTSNPN and CDR2 SVGIG (reference sequence). Trimming took 0 bases from V and 3 from J, leaving 11 bases between them. This chain's CDR3 is CAWSVLRLDTGELFF. Written as DNA, the CDR3 is TGTGCCTGGAGTGTACTGCGGCTTGACACCGGGGAGCTGTTTTTT.

This clonotype was recorded at least ten times. CDR3 amino acids: CASSQKYSGANVLTF. CDR3 coding DNA: TGTGCCAGCAGCCAGAAGTATTCTGGGGCCAACGTCCTGACTTTC. The chain uses TRBV12-3 or TRBV12-4 and TRBJ2-6, with D hard to call. V was trimmed by 6 bases and J by 1 base, leaving 10 bases between them. This CDR3 has 15 residues.

This clonotype was picked up a small number of times. This chain joins TRBV18 and TRBJ1-1; maybe TRBD1 (6 bases). CDR3 length: 16 amino acids. From germline, CDR1 is KGHSH and CDR2 LQKENI. V was clipped by 3 bases and J by 0 bases, with 14 bases between them. DNA for the CDR3: TGTGCCAGCTCACCCCGGGGGGCCCTCCTGAACACTGAAGCTTTCTTT. It translates to CASSPRGALLNTEAFF.

This clonotype has a count of ten or more. A much more abundant neighbour one base away suggests this may be a read error. The V gene is TRBV12-3 or TRBV12-4, the J gene TRBJ2-7; D is unclear. This CDR3 has 11 residues. Trimming cost V 5 bases and J 3 bases, with 5 bases left between them. DNA of the CDR3: TGTGCCAGCAGTGGGGACTACGAGCAGTACTTC. Translation: CASSGDYEQYF.

This clonotype has ten or more counts. V usage is TRBV28 and J usage is TRBJ2-7; tentative D call: TRBD1 (5 bases). V gave up 4 bases and J gave up 1 base, with 14 bases separating them. Germline-derived CDR1 and CDR2 are MDHEN and SYDVKM. This CDR3 comprises 15 residues. The CDR3 is CASSSDRTRSYEQYF. DNA for the CDR3: TGTGCCAGCAGTTCTGACCGGACAAGGTCCTACGAGCAGTACTTC.

This clonotype was observed at least ten times. The J gene is TRBJ1-1, the V gene TRBV29-1; D may be TRBD1 (6 bases). Germline V gene sequence: CDR1 SQVTM, CDR2 ANQGSEA. This CDR3 is 14 amino acids long. V was shortened by 6 bases and J by 0 bases, with 14 bases between the two germline ends. CDR3 sequence (DNA): TGCAGCGTCAAGGGACAACGAATGAACACTGAAGCTTTCTTT. Amino acids: CSVKGQRMNTEAFF.

This clonotype occurred many times. V is TRBV20-1 and J is TRBJ2-5, with D perhaps TRBD2 (6 bases). The germline gives CDR1 DFQATT, CDR2 SNEGSKA (reference sequence). Trimming removed 7 bases at V and 1 base at J, with 10 bases between. The CDR3 covers 12 residues. For the CDR3, the DNA is TGCAGTGGTTCGCGGGGCCAAGAGACCCAGTACTTC. It is translated as CSGSRGQETQYF.